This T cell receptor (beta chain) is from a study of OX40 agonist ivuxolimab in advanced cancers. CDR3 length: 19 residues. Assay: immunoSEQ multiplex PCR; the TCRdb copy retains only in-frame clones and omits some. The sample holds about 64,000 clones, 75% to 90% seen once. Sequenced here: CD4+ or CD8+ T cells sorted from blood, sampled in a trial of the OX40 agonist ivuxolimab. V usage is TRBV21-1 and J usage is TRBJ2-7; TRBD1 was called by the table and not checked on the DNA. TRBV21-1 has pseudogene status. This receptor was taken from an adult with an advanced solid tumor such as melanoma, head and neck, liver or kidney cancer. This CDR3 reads CASSKDGRESRTVPYEQYF. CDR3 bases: TGTGCCAGCAGCAAAGATGGACGGGAATCGAGGACAGTCCCTTACGAGCAGTACTTC.